This T cell receptor (beta chain) derives from a study of blood T cells in healthy people across ages. Primers used in a second PCR of roughly 7 to 12 cycles were a sample-barcoded 5' primer and a J-beta primer mix. The authors tagged each cDNA molecule using a template-switch adaptor with 12 random nucleotides. TCRdb processed the 5' RACE reads anew with MiXCR; each CDR3 protein has one entry. This table holds hundreds of thousands of distinct CDR3 sequences, approximately 44% found once. Study-wide results and caveats: Estimated diversity that came from one million T cells was considered an underestimate. The donors' CMV status was not determined, possibly confounding changes in expanded clonotypes.

A remark on this clonotype: Its antigen remains unidentified.

The CDR3 runs to 19 residues. The V gene's germline CDR1 is SGHRS and CDR2 YFSETQ. Trimming shortened V by 4 bases and J by 2 bases, and 26 bases separated the two germline ends. The TCR comes from a man between 60 and 70 years old in good health. Sequencing input: blood. The chain joins TRBV5-1 to TRBJ2-3; possible D gene TRBD1, 6 bases. CDR3 in amino acids: CASSTAGTSGRAYTDTQYF. For the CDR3, the DNA is TGCGCCAGCAGCACGGCCGGGACATCGGGAAGGGCTTACACAGATACGCAGTATTTT.